This TCR beta chain was captured by sequencing in a study of blood T cell repertoires in COVID-19 (dated by TCRdb to 2018 to 2021). Broadly, across the study: Samples from collaborators originated in the United States, Italy and Spain and spanned both the acute and convalescent phases of COVID-19. The repertoires were released in a freely available public database meant as a resource for research on the immune response to SARS-CoV-2. Samples were obtained from the ongoing ImmuneRACE study (first 160 participants) and from roughly 1,300 subjects provided by 6 global collaborators. Where available, HLA class I and class II types were taken from metadata supplied by the sample provider and were not determined by assay-based typing. The material from the prospective study consisted of cDNA or gDNA derived from T cells, B-cell-depleted T cells, or PBMCs. Sample metadata almost always included a de-identified subject ID, COVID-19 status, age in years and sex. The dataset comprised deeply sampled blood TCRbeta repertoires from subjects exposed to, actively infected with, or recovered from COVID-19.

Summary of the overall study and its limitations: How much clinical and demographic metadata was included differed by source and by participant, and the metadata was provided uncurated.

Reading from cysteine to phenylalanine, the CDR3 counts 14 amino acids. The CDR3 DNA has 42 bases and is translated from base 1. V gives up 8 bases and J gives up 5 bases, and the segment between their germline ends measures 13 bases. Based on the germline V gene (reference sequence), the CDR1 and CDR2 sequences are MNHEY and SMNVEV. TCRbeta CDR3 regions were amplified from genomic DNA using the immunoSEQ Assay, a bias-controlled multiplex PCR. In the paper's pipeline: Nucleated cell counts per sample were estimated from amplification of reference gene primers within the assay. Sequence reads were collapsed and filtered to measure the absolute abundance of every unique TCRbeta CDR3 rearrangement. For each sample, productive Simpson clonality was calculated as the square root of Simpson's diversity index over productive rearrangements. The source is immuneACCESS, and TCRdb retained only in-frame sequences with V and J called. Part of the clones is not carried over; for the studies checked, unresolved V genes explain less than half of this, and the remainder is unexplained. The V and J calls and the clone size are those of that table, but D and trimming were determined from the DNA. The sample includes 300,000 to 400,000 clones, with under 95% observed a single time. The top ten clones comprise 2.6% of the sample.

This clone has a single count. This receptor's antigen is unknown. The sample holds no much larger clone one base away, and base qualities are not on file. Participants in the prospective study were enrolled through a virtual design, were aged roughly 18 to 100 years, and lived in approximately 25 United States geographic areas. In the prospective study, participants were assigned to cohorts based on the clinical history participants reported in a screening survey and a study questionnaire. Recovered participants in ImmuneRACE Cohort 3 were defined by two consecutive negative NP/OP PCR tests, clearance by a healthcare professional, or resolution of symptoms. In the prospective study, mobile phlebotomists collected whole blood, serum and a nasopharyngeal or oropharyngeal swab from each participant. Prospective study participants could optionally give additional blood draws and questionnaires over an approximately 2-month period. Blood samples from the prospective study were shipped frozen or at room temperature prior to DNA extraction.

Sequencing used PBMCs or T cells enriched from blood (not recorded which). The clonotype was recovered from a man between 60 and 75 years old who had recovered from COVID-19. The V gene is TRBV27 and the J gene is TRBJ1-6, with the D gene call left open. CDR3 protein: CASRWGGNNSPLHF. The bases are TGTGCCAGCCGATGGGGAGGTAATAATTCACCCCTCCACTTT.